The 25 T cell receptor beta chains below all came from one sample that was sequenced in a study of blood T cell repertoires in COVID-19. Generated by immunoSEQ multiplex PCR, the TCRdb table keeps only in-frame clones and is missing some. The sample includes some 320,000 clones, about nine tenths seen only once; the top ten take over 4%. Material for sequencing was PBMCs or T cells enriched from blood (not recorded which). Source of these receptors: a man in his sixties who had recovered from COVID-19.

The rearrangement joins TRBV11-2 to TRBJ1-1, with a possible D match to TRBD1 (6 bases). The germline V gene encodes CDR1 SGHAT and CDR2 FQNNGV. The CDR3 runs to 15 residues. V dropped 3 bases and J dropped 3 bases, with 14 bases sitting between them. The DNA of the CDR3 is TGTGCCAGCAGCTTGTTTGGGGGCGCGGACACTGAAGCTTTCTTT. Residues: CASSLFGGADTEAFF.

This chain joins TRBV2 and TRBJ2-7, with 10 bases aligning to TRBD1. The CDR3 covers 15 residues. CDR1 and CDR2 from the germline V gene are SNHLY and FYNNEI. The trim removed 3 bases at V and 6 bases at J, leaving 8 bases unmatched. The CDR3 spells CASSDSATGGSEQYF. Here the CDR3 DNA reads TGTGCCAGCAGTGACTCGGCGACAGGGGGCAGCGAGCAGTACTTC.

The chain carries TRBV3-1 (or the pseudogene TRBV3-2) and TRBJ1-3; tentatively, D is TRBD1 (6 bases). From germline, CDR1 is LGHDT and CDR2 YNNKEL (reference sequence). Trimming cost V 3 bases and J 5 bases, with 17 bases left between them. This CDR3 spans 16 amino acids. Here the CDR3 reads CASSQITDRPRNTIYF. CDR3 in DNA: TGTGCCAGCAGCCAGATAACCGACAGGCCGAGAAACACCATATATTTT.

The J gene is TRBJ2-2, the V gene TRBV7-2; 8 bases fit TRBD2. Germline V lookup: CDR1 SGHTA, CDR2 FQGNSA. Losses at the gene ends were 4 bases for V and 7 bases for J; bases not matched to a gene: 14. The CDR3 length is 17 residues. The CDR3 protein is CASSSRTSLTRGGELFF. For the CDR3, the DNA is TGTGCCAGCAGCTCTAGGACTAGCCTCACCAGGGGCGGGGAGCTGTTTTTT.

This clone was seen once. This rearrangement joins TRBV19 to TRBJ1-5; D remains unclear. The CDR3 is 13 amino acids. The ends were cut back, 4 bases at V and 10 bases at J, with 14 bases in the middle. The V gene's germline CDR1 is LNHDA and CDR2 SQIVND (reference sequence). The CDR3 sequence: CASSKEGRKPQHF. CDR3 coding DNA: TGTGCCAGTAGTAAGGAGGGAAGGAAACCCCAGCATTTT.

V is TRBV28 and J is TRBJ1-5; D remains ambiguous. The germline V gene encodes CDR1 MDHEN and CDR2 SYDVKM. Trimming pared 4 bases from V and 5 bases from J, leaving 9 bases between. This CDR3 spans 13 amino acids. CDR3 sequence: CASSYSLYQPQHF. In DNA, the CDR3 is TGTGCCAGCAGTTATAGTTTGTATCAGCCCCAGCATTTT.

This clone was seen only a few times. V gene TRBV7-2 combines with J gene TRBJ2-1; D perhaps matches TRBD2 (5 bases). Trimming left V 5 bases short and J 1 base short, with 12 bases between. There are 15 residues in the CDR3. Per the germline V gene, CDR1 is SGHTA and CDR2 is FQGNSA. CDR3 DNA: TGTGCCAGCAGCGTTGGGAGTTCTTCCTACAATGAGCAGTTCTTC. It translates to CASSVGSSSYNEQFF.

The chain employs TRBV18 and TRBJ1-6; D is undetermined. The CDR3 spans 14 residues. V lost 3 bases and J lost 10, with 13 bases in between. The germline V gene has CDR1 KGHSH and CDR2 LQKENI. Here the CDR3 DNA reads TGTGCCAGCTCACCCGACCAGGCACCATCACCCCTCCACTTT. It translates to CASSPDQAPSPLHF.

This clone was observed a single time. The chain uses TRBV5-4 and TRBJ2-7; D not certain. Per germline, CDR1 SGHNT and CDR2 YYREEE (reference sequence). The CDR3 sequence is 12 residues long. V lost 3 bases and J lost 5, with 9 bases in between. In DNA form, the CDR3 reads TGTGCCAGCAGCTCGCTAGAAGACGAGCAGTACTTC. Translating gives CASSSLEDEQYF.

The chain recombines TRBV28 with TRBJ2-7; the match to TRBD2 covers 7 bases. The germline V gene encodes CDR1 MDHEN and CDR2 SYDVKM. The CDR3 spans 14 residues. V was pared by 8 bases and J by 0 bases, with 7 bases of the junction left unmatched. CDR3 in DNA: TGTGCCAGCGTAACCGGGACTACCTCCTACGAGCAGTACTTC. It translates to CASVTGTTSYEQYF.

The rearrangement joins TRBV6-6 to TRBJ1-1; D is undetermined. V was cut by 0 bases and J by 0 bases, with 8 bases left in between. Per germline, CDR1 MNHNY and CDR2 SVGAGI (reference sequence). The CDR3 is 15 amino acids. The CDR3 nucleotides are TGTGCCAGCAGTTACTCGAGTACGGTGAACACTGAAGCTTTCTTT. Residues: CASSYSSTVNTEAFF.

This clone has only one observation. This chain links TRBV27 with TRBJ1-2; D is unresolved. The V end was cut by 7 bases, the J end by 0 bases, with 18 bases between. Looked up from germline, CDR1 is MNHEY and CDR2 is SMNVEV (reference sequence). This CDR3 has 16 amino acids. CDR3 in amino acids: CASTPRGDSANYGYTF. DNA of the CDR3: TGTGCCAGCACCCCCAGAGGAGATTCAGCTAACTATGGCTACACCTTC.

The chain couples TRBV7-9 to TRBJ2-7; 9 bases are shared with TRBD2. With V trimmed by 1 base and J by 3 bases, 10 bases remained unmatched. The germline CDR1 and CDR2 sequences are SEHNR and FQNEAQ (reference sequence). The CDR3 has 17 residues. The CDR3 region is CASSLGGSGRSGYEQYF. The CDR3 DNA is TGTGCCAGCAGCTTAGGGGGTAGCGGGAGATCGGGCTACGAGCAGTACTTC.

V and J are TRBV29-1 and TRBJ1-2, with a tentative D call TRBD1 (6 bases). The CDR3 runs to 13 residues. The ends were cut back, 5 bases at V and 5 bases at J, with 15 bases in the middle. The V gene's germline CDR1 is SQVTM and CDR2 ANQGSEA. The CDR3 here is CSVKGDAMYGYTF. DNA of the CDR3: TGCAGCGTTAAGGGGGACGCTATGTATGGCTACACCTTC.

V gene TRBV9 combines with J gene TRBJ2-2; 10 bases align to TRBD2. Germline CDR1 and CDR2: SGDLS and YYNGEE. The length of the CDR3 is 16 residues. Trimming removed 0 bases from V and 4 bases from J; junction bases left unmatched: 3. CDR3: CASSVVASGGTGELFF. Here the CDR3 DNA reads TGTGCCAGCAGCGTAGTGGCTAGCGGGGGCACCGGGGAGCTGTTTTTT.

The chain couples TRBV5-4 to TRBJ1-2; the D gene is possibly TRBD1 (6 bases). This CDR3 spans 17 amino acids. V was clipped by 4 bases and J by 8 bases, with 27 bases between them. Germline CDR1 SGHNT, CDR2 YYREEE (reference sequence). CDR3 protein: CASSPPPLAGGIFGYTF. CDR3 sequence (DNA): TGTGCCAGCAGCCCACCGCCCCTAGCGGGGGGCATCTTCGGCTACACCTTC.

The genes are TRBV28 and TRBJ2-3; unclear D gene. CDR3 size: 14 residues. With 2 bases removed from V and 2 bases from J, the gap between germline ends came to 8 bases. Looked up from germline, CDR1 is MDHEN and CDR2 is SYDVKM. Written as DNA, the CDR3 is TGTGCCAGCAGTTTACGGCGGCCCACAGATACGCAGTATTTT. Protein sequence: CASSLRRPTDTQYF.

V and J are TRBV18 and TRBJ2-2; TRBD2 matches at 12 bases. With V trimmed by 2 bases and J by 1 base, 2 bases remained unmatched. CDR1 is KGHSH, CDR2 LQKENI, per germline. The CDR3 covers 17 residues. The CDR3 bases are TGTGCCAGCTCACCAAGGACTAGCGGGAAGAACACCGGGGAGCTGTTTTTT. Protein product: CASSPRTSGKNTGELFF.

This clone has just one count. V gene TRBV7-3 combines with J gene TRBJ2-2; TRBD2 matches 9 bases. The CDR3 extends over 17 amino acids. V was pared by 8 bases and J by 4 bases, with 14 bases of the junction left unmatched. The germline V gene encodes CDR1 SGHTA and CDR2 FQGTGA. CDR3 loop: CASSPRRAGGGTGELFF. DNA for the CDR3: TGTGCCAGCTCCCCCCGTCGTGCGGGAGGGGGCACCGGGGAGCTGTTTTTT.

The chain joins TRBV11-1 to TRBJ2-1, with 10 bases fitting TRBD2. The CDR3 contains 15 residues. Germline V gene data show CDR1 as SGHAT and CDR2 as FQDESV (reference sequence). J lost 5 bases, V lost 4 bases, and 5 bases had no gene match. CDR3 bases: TGTGCCAGCAGCTCCCTAGCGGGAGTCGACAATGAGCAGTTCTTC. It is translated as CASSSLAGVDNEQFF.

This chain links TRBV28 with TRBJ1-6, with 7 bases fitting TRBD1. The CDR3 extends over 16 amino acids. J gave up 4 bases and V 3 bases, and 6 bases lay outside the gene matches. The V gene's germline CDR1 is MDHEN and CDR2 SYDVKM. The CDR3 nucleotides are TGTGCCAGCAGTTTCTCGTCCAGGGGGTATAATTCACCCCTCCACTTT. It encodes CASSFSSRGYNSPLHF.

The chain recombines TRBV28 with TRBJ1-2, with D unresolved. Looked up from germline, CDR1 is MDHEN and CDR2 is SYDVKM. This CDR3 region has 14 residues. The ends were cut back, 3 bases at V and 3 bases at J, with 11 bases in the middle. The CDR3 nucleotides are TGTGCCAGCAGTTTTGGCGGAAATTACTATGGCTACACCTTC. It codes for CASSFGGNYYGYTF.

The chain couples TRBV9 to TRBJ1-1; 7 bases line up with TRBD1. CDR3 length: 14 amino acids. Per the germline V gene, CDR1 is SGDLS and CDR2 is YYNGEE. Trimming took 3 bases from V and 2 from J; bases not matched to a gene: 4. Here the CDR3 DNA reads TGTGCCAGCAGCGCACAGGGGAGAAACACTGAAGCTTTCTTT. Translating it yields CASSAQGRNTEAFF.

Written as DNA, the CDR3 is TGCAGCGTAAACGGACAGGGGGCTTTCGCCGGGGAGCTGTTTTTT. This gives the protein CSVNGQGAFAGELFF. The V gene is TRBV29-1, the J gene TRBJ2-2, with 11 bases fitting TRBD1. The CDR3 spans 15 residues. Per the germline V gene, CDR1 is SQVTM and CDR2 is ANQGSEA. J lost 6 bases, V lost 6 bases, and 9 bases had no gene match.

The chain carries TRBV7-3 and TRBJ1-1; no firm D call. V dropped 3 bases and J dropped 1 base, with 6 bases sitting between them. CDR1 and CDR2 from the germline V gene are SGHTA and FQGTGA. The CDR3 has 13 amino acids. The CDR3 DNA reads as TGTGCCAGCAGCTTTGGCCCGAACACTGAAGCTTTCTTT. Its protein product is CASSFGPNTEAFF.